This T cell receptor (beta chain) was documented in a study of shared clonotypes between healthy human individuals. CDR3 length equals 13 residues. The V gene lost 4 bases and the J gene lost 5 bases, with 12 bases spanning the gap. From germline, CDR1 is SGDLS and CDR2 YYNGEE. Using immunoSEQ multiplex PCR, the repertoire was profiled, and TCRdb retains in-frame clones only, with some absent. The sample includes approximately 1.1 million clones, more than 75% of them seen just once. The rearrangement uses TRBV9 and TRBJ2-5, with a possible D match to TRBD1 (5 bases). The receptor comes from a man in his late teens or twenties in good health. Some clones in this sample may be carry-over from other donors' samples. The sequenced material came from memory CD4+ T cells from PBMCs. Subset meaning: CD45RA-negative fraction. DNA of the CDR3: TGTGCCAGCAGCCACGTAGGGGCGGAGACCCAGTACTTC. Translation gives CASSHVGAETQYF.